The source of this T cell receptor (beta chain) is a study of blood T cell repertoires in COVID-19. Assay used: immunoSEQ multiplex PCR; TCRdb lists only in-frame clones, some missing. The profile shows a few hundred thousand clones, 84% of them singletons. Sequencing input: peripheral blood. This clonotype originated in a woman in her 40s who had recovered from COVID-19.

The CDR3 loop is CASSYSDRVGSPLHF. CDR3 DNA: TGTGCCAGCAGTTACTCCGACAGGGTGGGATCACCCCTCCACTTT. The chain uses TRBV6-5 and TRBJ1-6; 7 bases map to TRBD1. The CDR3 is 15 residues long. From germline, CDR1 is MNHEY and CDR2 SVGAGI. Losses at the gene ends were 0 bases for V and 10 bases for J; bases not matched to a gene: 6.